This TCR beta chain was captured by sequencing in a study of blood T cell repertoires in COVID-19. Germline CDR1 reads SGHTA; CDR2 reads FQGNSA. CDR3 length: 17 amino acids. Trimming pared 0 bases from V and 5 bases from J, leaving 14 bases between. In the original processing: The assay estimated nucleated cells by amplifying reference gene primers. Measured with immunoSEQ multiplex PCR; TCRdb has only the in-frame clones, and not every one. From that table come the V and J calls and clone size; the DNA was used to work out D and trimming. Of about 200,000 clones in the sample, 82% were seen once. The sample taken for sequencing was peripheral blood. The gene calls are TRBV7-2 and TRBJ1-6; the D gene is possibly TRBD1 (5 bases). The origin of this receptor is a woman of 80 years or more with COVID-19, enrolled during active disease. CDR3 loop: CASSLARGTEDNSPLHF. CDR3 DNA sequence: TGTGCCAGCAGCTTAGCCCGCGGGACGGAAGATAATTCACCCCTCCACTTT. Using reference TRBV7-2 and TRBJ1-6 for the parts outside the CDR3, the full variable domain is GAGVSQSPSNKVTEKGKDVELRCDPISGHTALYWYRQSLGQGLEFLIYFQGNSAPDKSGLPSDRFSAERTGGSVSTLTIQRTQQEDSAVYLCASSLARGTEDNSPLHFGNGTRLTVT.